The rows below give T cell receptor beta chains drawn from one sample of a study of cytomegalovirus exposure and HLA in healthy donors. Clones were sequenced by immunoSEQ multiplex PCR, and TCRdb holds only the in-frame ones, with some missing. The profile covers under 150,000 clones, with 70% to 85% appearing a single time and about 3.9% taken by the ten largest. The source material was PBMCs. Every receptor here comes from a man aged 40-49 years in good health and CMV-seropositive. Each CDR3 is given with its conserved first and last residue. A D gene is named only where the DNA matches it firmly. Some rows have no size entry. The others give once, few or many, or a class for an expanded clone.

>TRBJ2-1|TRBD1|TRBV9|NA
TGTGCCAGCACCAACTTTAGGGACAGGGTAACCTACAATGAGCAGTTCTTC
CASTNFRDRVTYNEQFF
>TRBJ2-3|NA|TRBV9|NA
TGTGCCAGCAGCGTAGACACACTAGTTGGGAGCACAGATACGCAGTATTTT
CASSVDTLVGSTDTQYF
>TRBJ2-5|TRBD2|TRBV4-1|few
TGCGCCAGCAGCCCGCCGGGGGGGGAGACCCAGTACTTC
CASSPPGGETQYF
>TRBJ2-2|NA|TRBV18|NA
TGTGCCAGCTCACCAGCGGGGGAGCTGTTTTTT
CASSPAGELFF
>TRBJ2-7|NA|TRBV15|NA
TGTGCCACCAGCAGAGGAGCCTCCTACGAGCAGTACTTC
CATSRGASYEQYF
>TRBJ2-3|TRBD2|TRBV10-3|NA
TGTGCCATCAGTGGGCCGGGACTAGCGTTTCCAGATACGCAGTATTTT
CAISGPGLAFPDTQYF
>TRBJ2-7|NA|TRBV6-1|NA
TGTGCCAGCAGTGAAATTGGGGCTGATGAGCAGTACTTC
CASSEIGADEQYF
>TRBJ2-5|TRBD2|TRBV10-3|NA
TGTGCCATCAGTGACTCCGGGACTAGCGCTGAGACCCAGTACTTC
CAISDSGTSAETQYF
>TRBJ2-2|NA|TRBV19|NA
TGTGCCAGTAGTATCCGGGGGGCGGGCGGGGAGCTGTTTTTT
CASSIRGAGGELFF
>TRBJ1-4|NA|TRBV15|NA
TGTGCCACCAGCAGAGATGTCGGTGGACAAGAAAAACTGTTTTTT
CATSRDVGGQEKLFF
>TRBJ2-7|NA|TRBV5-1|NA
TGCGCCAGCAGCTTGTCGCAACAGGGAAGTGGGGAGCAGTACTTC
CASSLSQQGSGEQYF
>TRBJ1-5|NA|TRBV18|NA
TGTGCCAGCTCAGCCGGGAACAATCAGCCCCAGCATTTT
CASSAGNNQPQHF
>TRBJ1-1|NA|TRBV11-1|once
TGTGCCAGCAGCTTCCCCCCCGGGGGGATGAACACTGAAGCTTTCTTT
CASSFPPGGMNTEAFF
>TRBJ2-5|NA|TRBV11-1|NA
TGTGCCAGCAGCCCCAGAATTTGGGAGACCCAGTACTTC
CASSPRIWETQYF
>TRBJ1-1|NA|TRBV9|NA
TGTGCCAGCAGTTCCCGGGCGGGGGCCACTGAAGCTTTCTTT
CASSSRAGATEAFF
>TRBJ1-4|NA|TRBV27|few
TGTGCCAGCAGCAGGGGAGGGACTAATGAAAAACTGTTTTTT
CASSRGGTNEKLFF
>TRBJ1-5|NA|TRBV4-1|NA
TGCGCCAGCAGCCAAGTACAGAATCAGCCCCAGCATTTT
CASSQVQNQPQHF
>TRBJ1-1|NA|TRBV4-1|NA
TGCGCCAGCAGCCGCAGGGCTATGAACACTGAAGCTTTCTTT
CASSRRAMNTEAFF
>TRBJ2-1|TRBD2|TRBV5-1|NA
TGCGCCAGCAGCCAAGGACTAGCGGGAGCAAATGAGCAGTTCTTC
CASSQGLAGANEQFF
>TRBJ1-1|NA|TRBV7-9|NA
TGTGCCAGCAGCTTAGGGGAGGCAGGAGCTTTCTTT
CASSLGEAGAFF
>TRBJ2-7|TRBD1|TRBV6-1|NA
TGTGCCAGCAGTGCCGGACAGGGCCCTTTGGAGCAGTACTTC
CASSAGQGPLEQYF
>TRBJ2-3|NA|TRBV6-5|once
TGTGCCAGCAGTTACGTCAGGGCAGATACGCAGTATTTT
CASSYVRADTQYF
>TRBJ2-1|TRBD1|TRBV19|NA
TGTGCCAGTAGTATAGATCGCGGGACAGGGCATGAGCAGTTCTTC
CASSIDRGTGHEQFF
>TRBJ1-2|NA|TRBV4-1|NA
TGCGCCAGCAGCCAAGACTCGGGAGTGGGCTATGGCTACACCTTC
CASSQDSGVGYGYTF
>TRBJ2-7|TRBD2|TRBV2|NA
TGTGCCAGCAGTGTAGAAAGACGGGAGGGCTACGAGCAGTACTTC
CASSVERREGYEQYF
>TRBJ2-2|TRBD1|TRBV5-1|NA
TGCGCCAGCAGCTTCCGACAGGGGGGAGAAAACACCGGGGAGCTGTTTTTT
CASSFRQGGENTGELFF
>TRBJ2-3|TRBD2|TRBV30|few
TGTGCCTGGAGCTCCGTGGGGGCGGGGGGAAGCACAGATACGCAGTATTTT
CAWSSVGAGGSTDTQYF
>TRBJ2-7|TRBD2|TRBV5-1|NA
TGCGCCAGCAGCCTGGTAGCGGGGCCCTACGAGCAGTACTTC
CASSLVAGPYEQYF
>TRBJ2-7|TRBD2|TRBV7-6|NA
TGTGCCAGCAGCCTTTTGGGACTAGCGGCTTACGAGCAGTACTTC
CASSLLGLAAYEQYF
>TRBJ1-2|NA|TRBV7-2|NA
TGTGCCAGCAGCGACTTCGGGACAACTAACTATGGCTACACCTTC
CASSDFGTTNYGYTF
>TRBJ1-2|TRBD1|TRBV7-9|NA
TGTGCCAGCAGCCCGACAGGGTACTATGGCTACACCTTC
CASSPTGYYGYTF
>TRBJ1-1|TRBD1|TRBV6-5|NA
TGTGCCAGCAGTTACGCGGACAGGGAAAACACTGAAGCTTTCTTT
CASSYADRENTEAFF
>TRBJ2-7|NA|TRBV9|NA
TGTGCCAGCAGCGTAGCGGTTAACAGTCCCTACGAGCAGTACTTC
CASSVAVNSPYEQYF
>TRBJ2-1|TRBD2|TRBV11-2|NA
TGTGCCAGCAGACTAGCGGGAGGCTCCTACAATGAGCAGTTCTTC
CASRLAGGSYNEQFF
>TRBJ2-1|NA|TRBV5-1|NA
TGCGCCAGTCACGCCCTTTTACTTGCGCCATCTTACAATGAGCAGTTCTTC
CASHALLLAPSYNEQFF
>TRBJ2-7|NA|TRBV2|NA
TGTGCCAGCAACACAGGGACCTACGAGCAGTACTTC
CASNTGTYEQYF
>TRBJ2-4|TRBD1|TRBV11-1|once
TGTGCCAGCAGCTTAGGGGCCACAGGGGGACTAAACATTCAGTACTTC
CASSLGATGGLNIQYF
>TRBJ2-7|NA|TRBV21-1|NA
TGTGCCAGCAAGTCTAGCGGGAGGTTCTACGAGCAGTACTTC
CASKSSGRFYEQYF
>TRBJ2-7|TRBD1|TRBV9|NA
TGTGCCAGCAGCGGCCGACAGGGGTTTAGCGAGCAGTACTTC
CASSGRQGFSEQYF
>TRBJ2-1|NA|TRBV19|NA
TGTGCCAGTAGTATAGAAGGGAGGTCCAACAATGAGCAGTTCTTC
CASSIEGRSNNEQFF
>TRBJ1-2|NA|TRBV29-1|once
TGCAGCGTACAGGGAGATGGCTACACCTTC
CSVQGDGYTF
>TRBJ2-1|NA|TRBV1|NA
TGCACCAGCAGCCTTTGGACCGGACTAGCGGGGTGGTACAATGAGCAGTTCTTC
CTSSLWTGLAGWYNEQFF
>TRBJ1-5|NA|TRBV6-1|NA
TGTGCCAGCAGTGAACAGAATCAGCCCCAGCATTTT
CASSEQNQPQHF
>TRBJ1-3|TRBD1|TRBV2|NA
TGTGCCAGCAGGGCCGGGACAGGGTTTGGAAACACCATATATTTT
CASRAGTGFGNTIYF
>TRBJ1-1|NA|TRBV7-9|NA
TGTGCCAGCAGCCCCCCGGGACATCCGCTGAGCACTGAAGCTTTCTTT
CASSPPGHPLSTEAFF
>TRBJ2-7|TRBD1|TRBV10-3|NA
TGTGCCATCAGCGGGACAGGGACCTACGAGCAGTACTTC
CAISGTGTYEQYF
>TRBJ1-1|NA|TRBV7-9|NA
TGTGCCAGCAGCTTAGGGGGGGGAGGCACTGAAGCTTTCTTT
CASSLGGGGTEAFF
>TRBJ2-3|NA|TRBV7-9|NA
TGTGCCAGCAGCTTTGGCAGACAGGACACAGATACGCAGTATTTT
CASSFGRQDTDTQYF
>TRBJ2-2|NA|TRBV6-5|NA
TGTGCCAGCAGGGGTGTAGGAGGCACCGGGGAGCTGTTTTTT
CASRGVGGTGELFF
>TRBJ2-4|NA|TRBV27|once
TGTGCCAGCGGGCTAGCCAAAAACATTCAGTACTTC
CASGLAKNIQYF
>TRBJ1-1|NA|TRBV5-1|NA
TGCGCCAGCAGCTTGGGGCAGGGGAATCTTGTAGCTTTCTTT
CASSLGQGNLVAFF